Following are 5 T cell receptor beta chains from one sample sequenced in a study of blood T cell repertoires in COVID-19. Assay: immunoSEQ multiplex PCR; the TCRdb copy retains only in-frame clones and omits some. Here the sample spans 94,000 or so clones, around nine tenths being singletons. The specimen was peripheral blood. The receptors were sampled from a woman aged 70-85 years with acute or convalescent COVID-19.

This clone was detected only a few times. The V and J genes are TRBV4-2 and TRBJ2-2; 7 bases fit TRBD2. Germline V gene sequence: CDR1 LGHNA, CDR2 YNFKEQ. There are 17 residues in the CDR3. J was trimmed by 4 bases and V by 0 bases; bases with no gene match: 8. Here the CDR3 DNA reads TGTGCCAGCAGCCAAGAAATAGGCGGGAGCGTCACCGGGGAGCTGTTTTTT. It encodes CASSQEIGGSVTGELFF.

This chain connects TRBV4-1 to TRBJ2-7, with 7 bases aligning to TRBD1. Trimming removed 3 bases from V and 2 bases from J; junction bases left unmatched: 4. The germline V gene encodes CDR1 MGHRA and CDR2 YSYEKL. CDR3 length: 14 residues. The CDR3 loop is CASSQGTETYEQYF. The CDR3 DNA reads TGCGCCAGCAGCCAGGGGACAGAGACCTACGAGCAGTACTTC.

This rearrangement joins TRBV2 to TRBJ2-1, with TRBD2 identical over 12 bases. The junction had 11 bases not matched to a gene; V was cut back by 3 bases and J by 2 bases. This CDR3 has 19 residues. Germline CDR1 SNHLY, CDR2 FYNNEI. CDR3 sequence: CASSDPFRTSGETYNEQFF. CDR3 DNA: TGTGCCAGCAGTGATCCCTTCAGGACTAGCGGGGAAACCTACAATGAGCAGTTCTTC.

The CDR3 bases are TGTGCCACCAGTGATACGACAGGGGGCACAGATACGCAGTATTTT. Its translation is CATSDTTGGTDTQYF. V gene TRBV24-1 combines with J gene TRBJ2-3, with 8 nucleotides matching TRBD1. Looked up from germline, CDR1 is KGHDR and CDR2 is SFDVKD. CDR3 length: 15 residues. V lost 3 bases to trimming and J lost 1 base; unmatched junction nucleotides: 2.

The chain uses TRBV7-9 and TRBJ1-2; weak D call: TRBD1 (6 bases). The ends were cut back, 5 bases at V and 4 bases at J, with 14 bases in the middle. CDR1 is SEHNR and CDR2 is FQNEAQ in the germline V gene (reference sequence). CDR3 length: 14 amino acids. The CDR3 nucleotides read TGTGCCAGCAGCCAAGGGGGGGTTATCTATGGCTACACCTTC. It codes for CASSQGGVIYGYTF.